A selection of T cell receptor beta chains follows, all from one sample in a study of blood T cell repertoires in COVID-19. The protocol was immunoSEQ multiplex PCR, while the TCRdb copy is restricted to in-frame clones and leaves out a portion. The repertoire includes around 430,000 clones, 85% to 90% of them detected once, and roughly 9.4% sits in the top ten. Sequences were obtained from PBMCs or T cells enriched from blood (not recorded which). These receptors came from a woman aged 45-59 years who had recovered from COVID-19. Both conserved end residues are part of each CDR3. Each record gives: CDR3 length, D gene, V gene, CDR3 protein. A D gene is named only where the DNA matches it firmly.

>15|-|TRBV7-8
CASSRGGQGNYGYTF
>16|TRBD1|TRBV5-1
CASSLLGDRGVGGYTF
>14|-|TRBV27
CASSTLGDSTEAFF
>15|-|TRBV28
CASSLWGETYNEQFF
>15|-|TRBV6-5
CASSYSTSQGGEQYF
>16|TRBD1|TRBV19
CASSIGQGARATEAFF
>12|TRBD1|TRBV30
CAWSGTGYEQYF
>11|-|TRBV27
CASSTGNGYTF
>15|-|TRBV3-1/TRBV3-2
CASSGGSSSYNEQFF
>17|-|TRBV2
CASTEGFGQPTGYGYTF
>16|TRBD1|TRBV6-2/TRBV6-3
CASSFDGQVRHSPLHF
>13|TRBD1|TRBV3-1/TRBV3-2
CASRTGSDEKLFF
>19|TRBD1|TRBV7-9
CASSLTVLGQVKVGWEQYF
>15|TRBD1|TRBV2
CASSVTGGGNYGYTF
>15|TRBD1|TRBV18
CASSPTGTGGYEQYF
>13|-|TRBV6-5
CASSPRAYNEQFF
>15|-|TRBV19
CATKWRDRGNQPQHF
>14|-|TRBV9
CASSLSEAYSEAFF
>14|TRBD1|TRBV10-3
CAISEGIQGPEAFF
>15|-|TRBV19
CASSIQVTGTDTQYF
>13|-|TRBV7-9
CASSSGSTDTQYF
>14|-|TRBV24-1
CATSDLRSGSGYTF
>14|-|TRBV21-1
CASSKKTGAGELFF
>11|-|TRBV19
CASAAYNEQFF
>11|-|TRBV7-6
CASSFLNEQFF
>15|TRBD1|TRBV6-5
CASTESRGRTDGYTF
>16|-|TRBV19
CASSNRVGGGNQPQHF
>15|-|TRBV6-5
CASTPDGGPTYEQYF
>17|-|TRBV3-1/TRBV3-2
CASSARTRVQNNSPLHF
>14|TRBD1|TRBV27
CASSKDRVNTEAFF
>15|-|TRBV5-1
CASSLEGALNTEAFF
>12|-|TRBV15
CATSRDFQPQHF
>17|TRBD2|TRBV18
CASSPVILAGNKNIQYF
>16|-|TRBV3-1/TRBV3-2
CASSQQPGRGNTEAFF
>15|-|TRBV19
CASSPDPTPGYEQYF
>13|-|TRBV12-3/TRBV12-4
CASRRTQGGEQYF
>14|-|TRBV6-5
CATSRGGAGNTIYF
>14|-|TRBV2
CASSGLAVTYEQYF
>15|-|TRBV28
CASSLLGRTNYGYTF
>13|-|TRBV3-1/TRBV3-2
CASSPPGGLTQYF
>15|-|TRBV3-1/TRBV3-2
CASSPYGVPGETQYF
>21|-|TRBV2
CASSSPRATRAFAGSNQPQHF
>17|TRBD1|TRBV19
CASSMDWDSRFNYGYTF
>14|TRBD1|TRBV7-9
CASSLSGTGIGYTF
>13|-|TRBV7-9
CASERDSGNTIYF
>17|TRBD1|TRBV19
CASWGETGYGSDYGYTF
>15|-|TRBV9
CASSPFSGAQETQYF
>17|TRBD2|TRBV11-2
CASSPRRLAGLNNEQFF
>13|-|TRBV12-3/TRBV12-4
CASTAYRDHGYTF
>14|TRBD1|TRBV30
CAWRRQGNNQPQHF
>16|TRBD2|TRBV7-6
CASSSRLAGGRDEQFF
>13|TRBD1|TRBV12-3/TRBV12-4
CASRDRGSYEQYF
>12|-|TRBV7-9
CAPEEAGGGYTF
>14|-|TRBV19
CASSITATNEKLFF
>16|-|TRBV4-2
CASSQGGTLFNSPLHF